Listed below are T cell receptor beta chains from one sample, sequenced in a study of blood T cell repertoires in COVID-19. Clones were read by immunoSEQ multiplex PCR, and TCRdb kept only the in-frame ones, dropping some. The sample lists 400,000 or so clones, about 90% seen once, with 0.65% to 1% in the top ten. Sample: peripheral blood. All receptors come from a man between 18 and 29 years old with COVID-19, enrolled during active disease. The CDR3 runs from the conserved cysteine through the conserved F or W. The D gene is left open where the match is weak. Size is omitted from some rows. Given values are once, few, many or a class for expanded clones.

CASSSGTGDTSEKLFF TGTGCCAGCAGCTCGGGAACAGGGGACACTAGTGAAAAACTGTTTTTT TRBD1 TRBV7-9 - TRBJ1-4
CSLGQSTEAFF TGCAGCTTAGGACAATCCACTGAAGCTTTCTTT - TRBV29-1 - TRBJ1-1
CSVQGAGGELFF TGCAGCGTCCAAGGGGCTGGCGGGGAGCTGTTTTTT - TRBV29-1 - TRBJ2-2
CASSLNRASPLHF TGTGCCAGTAGCCTTAACAGGGCCTCACCCCTCCACTTT - TRBV19 - TRBJ1-6
CASSTSETYNEQFF TGTGCCAGCAGTACTAGCGAAACCTACAATGAGCAGTTCTTC TRBD2 TRBV7-8 - TRBJ2-1
CASSPTGIYEQYF TGTGCCAGCAGTCCCACAGGGATCTACGAGCAGTACTTC - TRBV28 - TRBJ2-7
CARSSTPTGELFF TGTGCCAGAAGCTCCACTCCCACCGGGGAGCTGTTTTTT - TRBV5-3 - TRBJ2-2
CASSLSSGTEAFF TGTGCCAGCAGCTTGAGTTCGGGCACTGAAGCTTTCTTT - TRBV5-5 - TRBJ1-1
CASSVNREGINEQFF TGTGCCAGCAGCGTTAATAGGGAGGGGATCAATGAGCAGTTCTTC TRBD2 TRBV9 - TRBJ2-1
CASSSPLQSRKGYTF TGTGCCAGCAGTTCCCCCTTACAGAGCCGCAAGGGCTACACCTTC - TRBV6-6 - TRBJ1-2
CASSKGQATNEKLFF TGTGCCAGCAGCAAAGGACAGGCAACTAATGAAAAACTGTTTTTT TRBD1 TRBV7-9 - TRBJ1-4
CASSIDLFGVVRDTEAFF TGTGCCAGTAGTATAGATTTGTTTGGAGTAGTGCGGGACACTGAAGCTTTCTTT - TRBV19 - TRBJ1-1
CASSRQGGQPQHF TGTGCCAGTAGTCGACAGGGCGGTCAGCCCCAGCATTTT TRBD1 TRBV19 - TRBJ1-5
CASSLGEEETQYF TGTGCCAGCAGCTTGGGAGAGGAAGAGACCCAGTACTTC - TRBV5-4 - TRBJ2-5
CASSPDSGIGGETQYF TGTGCCAGTAGCCCGGATAGCGGGATTGGGGGGGAGACCCAGTACTTC TRBD2 TRBV19 - TRBJ2-5
CASSLQQGPHEQFF TGTGCCAGCAGCCTTCAACAGGGTCCCCATGAGCAGTTCTTC - TRBV3-1/TRBV3-2 - TRBJ2-1
CASNLRQGPYEQYF TGTGCCAGTAATTTGAGACAGGGACCCTACGAGCAGTACTTC TRBD1 TRBV19 - TRBJ2-7
CASSLRGQGNQPQHF TGTGCCAGCAGCTTAAGGGGACAGGGCAATCAGCCCCAGCATTTT TRBD1 TRBV13 once TRBJ1-5
CASYPLTGMGTEAFF TGTGCCAGCTACCCCCTCACAGGGATGGGCACTGAAGCTTTCTTT - TRBV27 - TRBJ1-1
CASSLTGGRAGTQYF TGTGCCAGCAGCTTAACAGGCGGGAGGGCCGGTACGCAGTATTTT TRBD2 TRBV7-3 once TRBJ2-3
CASSWGSPRNKFF TGTGCCAGCAGTTGGGGCTCCCCTCGGAACAAGTTCTTC - TRBV28 once TRBJ2-1
CASSRPGTGPNEQYF TGTGCCAGCAGCCGTCCGGGGACAGGGCCCAACGAGCAGTACTTC TRBD1 TRBV6-5 - TRBJ2-7
CASSHGGYCEQYF TGCGCCAGCAGCCATGGAGGGTATTGCGAGCAGTACTTC - TRBV23-1 - TRBJ2-7
CSAQKVNEQFF TGCAGCGCACAAAAAGTCAATGAGCAGTTCTTC - TRBV20-1 - TRBJ2-1
CASSFTGGDQPQHF TGTGCCAGCAGTTTCACAGGGGGCGATCAGCCCCAGCATTTT TRBD1 TRBV27 - TRBJ1-5
CASNTGGPFYTEAFF TGTGCCAGTAATACAGGGGGGCCCTTCTACACTGAAGCTTTCTTT TRBD1 TRBV19 - TRBJ1-1
CASSRGAEAFF TGCGCCAGCAGCAGGGGGGCTGAAGCTTTCTTT TRBD1 TRBV10-1 - TRBJ1-1
CASSLGAEQYF TGTGCCAGCAGCTTAGGGGCCGAGCAGTACTTC - TRBV7-6 - TRBJ2-7
CASSARVGGYTF TGTGCCAGCAGCGCCAGGGTAGGTGGCTACACCTTC - TRBV11-2 - TRBJ1-2
CASSQAGTGNEQFF TGCGCCAGCAGCCAAGCTGGTACAGGGAATGAGCAGTTCTTC - TRBV4-1 - TRBJ2-1
CASRLGSGDTQYF TGTGCAAGTCGCTTGGGTAGCGGTGATACGCAGTATTTT - TRBV12-2 - TRBJ2-3
CASRQGANTGELFF TGTGCCAGCAGACAGGGGGCAAACACCGGGGAGCTGTTTTTT TRBD1 TRBV5-4 once TRBJ2-2